Shown below are 19 T cell receptor beta chains from a single sample sequenced in a study of T cells in Graves' hyperthyroidism and ophthalmopathy. Amplification of TCR beta CDR3 regions was performed using RNA transcripts as template. HTBI primers drove first-round RT-PCR of the TCR CDR3. TCRdb re-called the multiplex PCR reads with MiXCR, one entry per CDR3 protein. The sample includes 340,000 or so distinct CDR3 sequences, roughly a fifth seen only once; the top ten take around half. Sequenced input: blood. The receptors come from a woman in her 50s with Graves' hyperthyroidism.

This chain connects TRBV2 to TRBJ1-6; D not certain. V was shortened by 6 bases and J by 10 bases, with 10 bases between the two germline ends. Germline values: CDR1 SNHLY, CDR2 FYNNEI. The CDR3 runs 12 residues. This CDR3 reads CASRDLRSPLHF. The CDR3 bases are TGTGCCAGCAGAGATCTTAGATCACCCCTCCACTTT.

The J gene is TRBJ1-2, the V gene TRBV28; 7 bases align to TRBD1. The CDR3 is made up of 16 amino acids. V lost 2 bases, J lost 4 bases, and 10 bases stayed unmatched. Germline V CDR1 and CDR2: MDHEN, SYDVKM. In DNA form, the CDR3 reads TGTGCCAGCAGTTTAAATCAGGGGGTAAAAGGCTATGGCTACACCTTC. Translation gives CASSLNQGVKGYGYTF.

This clonotype was picked up many times. The chain couples TRBV20-1 to TRBJ1-1; TRBD1 matches 7 bases. The V and J ends lost 8 bases and 0 bases, in that order; junction bases with no gene match: 9. The CDR3 runs 14 residues. CDR1 and CDR2 from the germline V gene are DFQATT and SNEGSKA (reference sequence). CDR3 in DNA: TGCAGTCCGTACAGGGGTCAGGTGAACACTGAAGCTTTCTTT. This sequence encodes CSPYRGQVNTEAFF.

This clonotype occurred many times. CDR3 sequence: CASSRPTEYNEQFF. Written as DNA, the CDR3 is TGTGCCAGCAGTCGCCCCACAGAATACAATGAGCAGTTCTTC. The V and J genes are TRBV28 and TRBJ2-1; no clear D gene. Trimming left V 5 bases short and J 4 bases short, with 12 bases between. CDR3 length: 14 amino acids. CDR1 and CDR2 (germline): MDHEN, SYDVKM.

The V and J genes are TRBV28 and TRBJ1-1; D call uncertain. The CDR3 sequence is 14 residues long. V lost 5 bases and J 5 bases, leaving 15 bases between the germline ends. Germline-derived CDR1 and CDR2 are MDHEN and SYDVKM. The CDR3 DNA reads as TGTGCCAGCAGTGAAACGGGCTTGGGAACTGAAGCTTTCTTT. The encoded protein is CASSETGLGTEAFF.

This clonotype was detected a few times. The chain joins TRBV25-1 to TRBJ1-1; weak D call: TRBD1 (5 bases). CDR3 size: 14 residues. V dropped 1 base and J dropped 0 bases, with 6 bases sitting between them. CDR1 MGHDK and CDR2 SYGVNS come from the germline V gene. For the CDR3, the DNA is TGTGCCAGCAGTGAATCCAGGGTGAACACTGAAGCTTTCTTT. Amino acids: CASSESRVNTEAFF. The whole variable domain, remainder taken from reference TRBV25-1 and TRBJ1-1, is EADIYQTPRYLVIGTGKKITLECSQTMGHDKMYWYQQDPGMELHLIHYSYGVNSTEKGDLSSESTVSRIRTEHFPLTLESARPSHTSQYLCASSESRVNTEAFFGQGTRLTVV.

This clonotype was recorded at least ten times. V usage is TRBV30 and J usage is TRBJ2-3; D could derive from TRBD1 or TRBD2 (6 bases each). This CDR3 has 15 amino acids. The germline CDR1 and CDR2 sequences are GTSNPN and SVGIG (reference sequence). Between the trimmed V and J ends, which lost 6 bases and 2 bases, there was a span of 18 bases. CDR3 in DNA: TGTGCCTGCCCCTTGGGGGGCCCGGACACAGATACGCAGTATTTT. Amino acids: CACPLGGPDTDTQYF.

This clonotype came up many times. The chain is built from TRBV13 and TRBJ1-2; 8 nucleotides match TRBD1. The V gene's germline CDR1 is PRHDT and CDR2 FYEKMQ (reference sequence). V shed 0 bases, J shed 7 bases, and the junction held 1 base outside the gene matches. This CDR3 has 13 amino acids. Here the CDR3 DNA reads TGTGCCAGCAGCTTAGGACAGGGGGTTGGCTACACCTTC. This translates into CASSLGQGVGYTF.

This clonotype was seen ten or more times. The chain couples TRBV28 to TRBJ1-1, with 9 bases lining up with TRBD1. Trimming cost V 8 bases and J 1 base; bases outside gene matches: 8. The CDR3 runs 15 residues. CDR1 MDHEN and CDR2 SYDVKM come from the germline V gene. For the CDR3, the DNA is TGTGCCAGCGGCGTACAGGGGGCAAGGAACACTGAAGCTTTCTTT. This codes for CASGVQGARNTEAFF.

In its sample, this clonotype was seen many times. The chain links TRBV6-1 to TRBJ2-5, with a possible D match to TRBD2 (5 bases). The CDR3 totals 15 residues. V gave up 0 bases and J gave up 2 bases, with 10 bases separating them. Germline CDR1 is MNHNS and CDR2 is SASEGT. For the CDR3, the DNA is TGTGCCAGCAGTGAAGCGCGGGTAGCGCAAGAGACCCAGTACTTC. This gives the protein CASSEARVAQETQYF.

The chain joins TRBV7-2 to TRBJ1-2; D might be TRBD1 (5 bases). The V end lost 6 bases, the J end lost 5 bases, and 13 bases lay between the germline ends. Germline V gene sequence: CDR1 SGHTA, CDR2 FQGNSA. The CDR3 is made up of 13 amino acids. CDR3 sequence (DNA): TGTGCCAGCAGTCCGGGGAGGACATATGGCTACACCTTC. Translated: CASSPGRTYGYTF.

The CDR3 region has the DNA TGTGCCAGCAGTGACGTTCCGAGGGGGGCCAACGTCCTGACTTTC. Translating gives CASSDVPRGANVLTF. The rearrangement uses TRBV6-4 and TRBJ2-6; unclear D gene. Trimming removed 2 bases from V and 4 bases from J, with 9 bases in between. From germline, CDR1 is MRHNA and CDR2 SNTAGT. The length of the CDR3 is 15 residues.

In its sample, this clonotype was seen a few times. The rearrangement uses TRBV13 and TRBJ2-5; 11 bases line up with TRBD2. CDR1 is PRHDT, CDR2 FYEKMQ, per germline (reference sequence). CDR3 length equals 15 residues. The trim removed 6 bases at V and 1 base at J, leaving 4 bases unmatched. The CDR3 DNA sequence: TGTGCCAGCAGATCTAGCGGGGGGCCCCAAGAGACCCAGTACTTC. Residues: CASRSSGGPQETQYF. The whole variable domain, remainder taken from reference TRBV13 and TRBJ2-5, is AAGVIQSPRHLIKEKRETATLKCYPIPRHDTVYWYQQGPGQDPQFLISFYEKMQSDKGSIPDRFSAQQFSDYHSELNMSSLELGDSALYFCASRSSGGPQETQYFGPGTRLLVL.

This clonotype was recorded a few times. This chain links TRBV30 with TRBJ2-3; 10 bases agree with TRBD2. V shed 1 base and J 5 bases; nucleotides not matched to a gene: 9. This CDR3 has 16 amino acids. Germline CDR1 reads GTSNPN; CDR2 reads SVGIG (reference sequence). As DNA, the CDR3 is TGTGCCTGGAGTGAGGGGACTAGCGTTCTCGGAGATACGCAGTATTTT. Translated: CAWSEGTSVLGDTQYF.

This clonotype has a count of ten or more. V usage is TRBV7-9 and J usage is TRBJ2-2; D may be TRBD2 (6 bases). CDR3 length equals 16 residues. Germline CDR1 is SEHNR and CDR2 is FQNEAQ (reference sequence). The ends were cut back, 0 bases at V and 5 bases at J, with 13 bases in the middle. CDR3 sequence (DNA): TGTGCCAGCAGCTTAGCGCGGGGCCGGGGGACCGGGGAGCTGTTTTTT. It translates to CASSLARGRGTGELFF.

The table lists this clonotype with many counts. This sequence joins TRBV5-5 and TRBJ2-2, with 10 nucleotides matching TRBD2. The CDR3 is 15 residues long. Germline CDR1 and CDR2: SGHKS and YYEKEE (reference sequence). Trimming took 3 bases from V and 5 from J; bases not matched to a gene: 4. CDR3 in amino acids: CASSSMGLATGELFF. The DNA for the CDR3 is TGTGCCAGCAGCTCCATGGGACTAGCGACCGGGGAGCTGTTTTTT.

In its sample, this clonotype was seen a few times. The CDR3 DNA sequence: TGTCCCGCGGGACAGATTATCAATGAGCAGTTCTTC. Its protein product is CPAGQIINEQFF. The chain uses TRBV6-1 and TRBJ2-1, with D possibly matching TRBD1 (7 bases). The CDR3 sequence is 12 residues long. Germline CDR1 MNHNS, CDR2 SASEGT.

The chain links TRBV28 to TRBJ2-1; 9 nucleotides align to TRBD2. V dropped 5 bases and J dropped 4; count of bases not matched to a gene: 12. The CDR3 is 17 amino acids. Per the germline V gene, CDR1 is MDHEN and CDR2 is SYDVKM. CDR3 bases: TGTGCCAGCAGTCTCTCCAGTAGCGGGAGTGGGTACAATGAGCAGTTCTTC. This sequence encodes CASSLSSSGSGYNEQFF.

The gene calls are TRBV11-3 and TRBJ2-7, with D unclear. Germline loops: CDR1 SGHNT, CDR2 YENEEA. V lost 9 bases and J lost 6, with 15 bases in between. This CDR3 is built from 12 residues. CDR3 nucleotides: TGTGCCAGTAGTATAGCTACCGGCGAGCAGTACTTC. It encodes CASSIATGEQYF.